The T cell receptor (beta chain) under discussion was sequenced for a study of CD8+ T cells in alopecia areata. The CDR3 has 13 residues. Per the germline V gene, CDR1 is GTSNPN and CDR2 is SVGIG (reference sequence). Trimming took off 2 bases at V and 1 base at J, with 8 bases between the two ends. This sample's treatment: oral pan-JAK inhibitor, 5-10 mg twice daily. Following RNA extraction, reverse transcription yielded cDNA that acted as the sequencing template. Produced via immunoSEQ multiplex PCR; TCRdb's table is partial and in-frame only. The repertoire consists of some 210,000 clones, with around 65% occurring once and the leading ten covering roughly 1.2%.

Sequenced here: CD4+ T cells sorted from blood, sampled at approximately week 42, from a patient treated with tofacitinib. This receptor was identified in a human donor with alopecia areata. V usage is TRBV30 and J usage is TRBJ1-1; D possibly corresponds to TRBD1 (5 bases). The CDR3, as DNA: TGTGCCTGGAGTCCAGGGCCGAACACTGAAGCTTTCTTT. This translates into CAWSPGPNTEAFF.